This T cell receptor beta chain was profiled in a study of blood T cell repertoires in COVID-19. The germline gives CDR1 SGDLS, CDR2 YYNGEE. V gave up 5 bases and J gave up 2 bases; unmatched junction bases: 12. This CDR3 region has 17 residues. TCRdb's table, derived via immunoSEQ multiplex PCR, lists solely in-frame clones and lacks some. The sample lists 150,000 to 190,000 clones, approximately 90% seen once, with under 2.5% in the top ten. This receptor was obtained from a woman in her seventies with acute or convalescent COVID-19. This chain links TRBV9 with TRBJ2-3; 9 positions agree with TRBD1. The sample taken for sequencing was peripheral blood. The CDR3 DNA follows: TGTGCCAGCAGTCAGAGACAAGGACAGGGGACCACAGATACGCAGTATTTT. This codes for CASSQRQGQGTTDTQYF. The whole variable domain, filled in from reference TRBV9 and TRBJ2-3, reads DSGVTQTPKHLITATGQRVTLRCSPRSGDLSVYWYQQSLDQGLQFLIQYYNGEERAKGNILERFSAQQFPDLHSELNLSSLELGDSALYFCASSQRQGQGTTDTQYFGPGTRLTVL.